This is a list of T cell receptor beta chains from one sample in a study of a mutant IDH1 vaccine in newly diagnosed glioma. Profiling relied on immunoSEQ multiplex PCR, and the TCRdb table lists in-frame clones only, not all of them. The table has 85,000 to 100,000 clones, around 80% seen once. Sequenced material: PBMCs, taken from a glioma patient treated with radiotherapy, temozolomide or both. Every receptor here comes from a man aged 40-49 years with glioma. Both conserved end residues are part of each CDR3. A D gene is named only where the DNA matches it firmly. Some rows have no size entry. The others give once, few or many, or a class for an expanded clone.

size	V	length	D	J	CDR3	DNA
NA	TRBV7-9	17	TRBD2	TRBJ2-7	CASSPGTGGAGAYEQYF	TGTGCCAGCAGCCCCGGGACGGGAGGTGCGGGGGCCTACGAGCAGTACTTC
NA	TRBV6-1	13	NA	TRBJ1-2	CASSDTQGFGYTF	TGTGCCAGCAGTGACACACAGGGTTTTGGCTACACCTTC
NA	TRBV2	12	TRBD1	TRBJ1-1	CARGQGNTEAFF	TGTGCCAGGGGACAGGGGAACACTGAAGCTTTCTTT
NA	TRBV27	15	NA	TRBJ1-5	CASSLSMMGNQPQHF	TGTGCCAGCAGTTTATCGATGATGGGGAATCAGCCCCAGCATTTT
NA	TRBV27	17	TRBD1	TRBJ1-1	CASTPIRTRGPQSEAFF	TGTGCCAGCACCCCAATCCGTACCAGGGGGCCACAGAGTGAAGCTTTCTTT
NA	TRBV7-6	13	NA	TRBJ1-2	CASSPSRTGGYTF	TGTGCCAGCAGCCCCTCGAGAACAGGAGGCTACACCTTC
NA	TRBV18	16	TRBD1	TRBJ2-7	CASSRGQGGKYYEQYF	TGTGCCAGCTCGCGCGGACAGGGGGGGAAGTACTACGAGCAGTACTTC
once	TRBV28	14	NA	TRBJ2-7	CASSLTVGKYEQYF	TGTGCCAGCAGTTTGACCGTAGGGAAATACGAGCAGTACTTC
NA	TRBV19	14	NA	TRBJ1-5	CASSSSEGFQPQHF	TGTGCCAGTAGTTCCTCAGAGGGCTTTCAGCCCCAGCATTTT
NA	TRBV5-1	15	TRBD2	TRBJ2-2	CASSWLAENTGELFF	TGCGCCAGCAGTTGGCTAGCGGAGAACACCGGGGAGCTGTTTTTT
NA	TRBV27	12	NA	TRBJ2-1	CASSFTGNEQFF	TGTGCCAGCAGTTTTACGGGCAATGAGCAGTTCTTC
NA	TRBV5-1	15	NA	TRBJ1-2	CASSLEMRTDYGYTF	TGCGCCAGCAGCTTGGAAATGCGGACAGACTATGGCTACACCTTC
NA	TRBV11-3	14	NA	TRBJ1-2	CASIPELANYGYTF	TGTGCCAGCATCCCAGAATTAGCTAACTATGGCTACACCTTC
NA	TRBV6-1	12	NA	TRBJ2-4	CASRPFLEIQYF	TGTGCCAGCAGACCCTTCCTTGAAATTCAGTACTTC
NA	TRBV6-4	14	NA	TRBJ2-6	CASSRVSGANVLTF	TGTGCCAGCAGCAGGGTCTCTGGGGCCAACGTCCTGACTTTC
NA	TRBV5-4	11	NA	TRBJ2-5	CASSFEETQYF	TGTGCCAGCAGCTTTGAGGAGACCCAGTACTTC
NA	TRBV6-5	14	NA	TRBJ2-1	CASSQKPSYNEQFF	TGTGCCAGCAGCCAGAAGCCCTCCTACAATGAGCAGTTCTTC
NA	TRBV2	14	NA	TRBJ1-2	CASSEAWGEYGYTF	TGTGCCAGCAGTGAAGCCTGGGGCGAATATGGCTACACCTTC
NA	TRBV5-1	14	TRBD2	TRBJ2-7	CASSFSPSGYEQYF	TGCGCCAGCAGCTTCAGCCCTAGCGGGTACGAGCAGTACTTC
NA	TRBV27	14	TRBD2	TRBJ2-7	CASSHRGSLNEQYF	TGTGCCAGCAGTCATCGCGGGAGTTTGAACGAGCAGTACTTC
NA	TRBV6-1	15	TRBD2	TRBJ2-1	CASSGDVAGGNEQFF	TGTGCCAGCAGTGGAGACGTAGCGGGGGGCAATGAGCAGTTCTTC
NA	TRBV2	13	NA	TRBJ2-3	CASTGRGTDTQYF	TGTGCCAGCACGGGGCGAGGCACAGATACGCAGTATTTT